A few counts support the clone carrying this T cell receptor beta chain. Assay used: immunoSEQ multiplex PCR; TCRdb lists only in-frame clones, some missing. The table has 180,000 or so clones, approximately 85% seen once. These data originate in a study of blood T cell repertoires in COVID-19. Sequencing input: peripheral blood. This receptor was obtained from a man aged 55 to 70 with acute or convalescent COVID-19.

The CDR3 region is CASSPPGSRAGNQETQYF. The CDR3 bases are TGTGCCAGCTCACCACCGGGGAGTCGAGCGGGAAACCAAGAGACCCAGTACTTC. The V and J genes are TRBV18 and TRBJ2-5, with 7 positions matching TRBD2. Trimming cost V 0 bases and J 0 bases; bases outside gene matches: 10. Germline CDR1 KGHSH, CDR2 LQKENI. This CDR3 spans 18 amino acids.